This T cell receptor (beta chain) was found in a study of shared clonotypes between healthy human individuals. From germline, CDR1 is SGHRS and CDR2 YFSETQ. Trimming cost V 7 bases and J 4 bases; bases outside gene matches: 8. The CDR3 consists of 15 residues. All donors were healthy HIV-negative adults lacking recent acute infections or vaccinations. Some clones are missing from TCRdb's copy, which holds only in-frame ones; the method was immunoSEQ multiplex PCR. The table lists roughly 2.2 million clones, 85% to 95% of them singletons. The TCR sequence derives from a man aged 18 to 35 in good health. Some clones in this sample may be carry-over from other donors' samples. The sequenced sample consisted of naive CD4+ T cells from PBMCs. The sample's subset: CD45RA+ positively selected. J is TRBJ2-5 and V is TRBV5-1, with TRBD2 identical over 12 bases. The CDR3 sequence is CASGKTSGSVETQYF. Written as DNA, the CDR3 is TGCGCCAGCGGCAAGACTAGCGGGAGTGTAGAGACCCAGTACTTC.